This T cell receptor beta chain stems from a study of blood T cell repertoires in COVID-19. Study as a whole: The study drew acute and convalescent COVID-19 samples from the United States, Italy and Spain. The cDNA or gDNA used as material had been derived from T cells, B-cell-depleted T cells, or PBMCs.

Original processing methods: Amplifying reference gene primers gave estimates of nucleated cell counts. Using immunoSEQ multiplex PCR, the repertoire was profiled, and TCRdb retains in-frame clones only, with some absent. That table is the source of V, J and clone size, and D and trimming were worked out from the DNA. The repertoire consists of 150,000 or so clones, with 84% occurring once and the leading ten covering 35% to 55%. CDR3 length: 15 amino acids. Trimming at V came to 5 bases and at J to 8 bases, leaving 8 bases not matched to a gene. The V gene's germline CDR1 is MNHEY and CDR2 SVGAGI. The chain has TRBV6-5 and TRBJ1-6; 8 bases agree with TRBD1. The sequence derives from a human donor in a cohort sampled during active COVID-19. Input material: peripheral blood. The CDR3 spells CASSLTRGPDSPLHF. The CDR3 DNA sequence: TGTGCCAGCAGTCTCACCAGGGGGCCCGATTCACCCCTCCACTTT.